This T cell receptor beta chain was sequenced during a study of OX40 agonist ivuxolimab in advanced cancers. Per the germline V gene, CDR1 is SQVTM and CDR2 is ANQGSEA. V dropped 7 bases and J dropped 8; count of bases not matched to a gene: 8. This CDR3 is built from 13 residues. Clones were read by immunoSEQ multiplex PCR, and TCRdb kept only the in-frame ones, dropping some. Altogether 70,000 or so clones are present, around nine tenths being singletons, with the ten largest covering under 0.75%. V gene TRBV29-1 combines with J gene TRBJ1-4, with TRBD1 identical over 9 bases. The receptor was isolated from an adult with an advanced solid tumor such as melanoma, head and neck, liver or kidney cancer. Sequenced here: CD4+ or CD8+ T cells sorted from blood, sampled in a trial of the OX40 agonist ivuxolimab. In DNA form, the CDR3 reads TGCAGCGCCGGGGACAGGGCGGAAGAAAAACTGTTTTTT. The encoded protein is CSAGDRAEEKLFF.